The 9 T cell receptor beta chains presented below share a single source sample, sequenced in a study of blood T cell repertoires in COVID-19. The assay was immunoSEQ multiplex PCR, and TCRdb's table has in-frame clones only and misses some. The table has about 58,000 clones, under 90% seen once. The source material was peripheral blood. The receptors were sampled from a man aged 40-50 years with active COVID-19.

This chain links TRBV10-3 with TRBJ2-7, with TRBD2 matching over 11 bases. Trimming took 4 bases from V and 6 from J; bases not matched to a gene: 5. CDR1 and CDR2 (germline): ENHRY, SYGVKD. The CDR3 loop spans 14 amino acids. Here the CDR3 reads CAISVGGTSGEQYF. DNA of the CDR3: TGTGCCATCAGTGTTGGCGGGACTAGCGGCGAGCAGTACTTC.

The genes are TRBV10-3 and TRBJ2-7; the match to TRBD2 covers 10 bases. With 11 bases clipped from V and 0 bases from J, the junction kept 4 bases outside the gene matches. Germline V gene lookup returns CDR1 ENHRY and CDR2 SYGVKD. The CDR3 has 13 residues. CDR3 residues: CALKREGSYEQYF. The CDR3 nucleotides are TGTGCCCTTAAGCGGGAGGGCTCCTACGAGCAGTACTTC.

V gene TRBV14 combines with J gene TRBJ2-7; no clear D gene. V was clipped by 4 bases and J by 0 bases, with 16 bases between them. Germline-derived CDR1 and CDR2 are SGHDN and FVKESK. The CDR3 sequence is 16 residues long. CDR3 bases: TGTGCCAGCAGCCGAAGTGTGGGCAGTCCCTCCTACGAGCAGTACTTC. Protein product: CASSRSVGSPSYEQYF.

The chain has TRBV29-1 and TRBJ2-2, with TRBD2 as a possible D gene (6 bases). The CDR3 has 14 amino acids. The ends were cut back, 5 bases at V and 6 bases at J, with 16 bases in the middle. Germline V gives CDR1 SQVTM, CDR2 ANQGSEA. The chain's CDR3 is CSVRSGDSAGELFF. The CDR3 region has the DNA TGCAGCGTTCGGTCGGGGGATTCGGCCGGGGAGCTGTTTTTT.

This chain connects TRBV5-1 to TRBJ1-2; 8 bases line up with TRBD1. The CDR3 consists of 13 residues. The trim removed 4 bases at V and 8 bases at J, leaving 7 bases unmatched. CDR1 is SGHRS and CDR2 is YFSETQ in the germline V gene. The CDR3 DNA is TGCGCCAGCAGCCCCGGACAGGGTGAGGGCTACACCTTC. Translating gives CASSPGQGEGYTF.

The genes are TRBV2 and TRBJ1-2; 9 bases match TRBD1. The length of the CDR3 is 19 residues. The junction had 13 bases not matched to a gene; V was cut back by 1 base and J by 1 base. CDR1 and CDR2 (germline): SNHLY, FYNNEI. DNA for the CDR3: TGTGCCAGCAGTGAAGGACCCGGGACAGGGAGCGTCATTAACTATGGCTACACCTTC. It translates to CASSEGPGTGSVINYGYTF.

The chain is built from TRBV7-9 and TRBJ2-7; TRBD1 matches at 9 bases. This CDR3 is built from 15 residues. Germline CDR1 reads SEHNR; CDR2 reads FQNEAQ (reference sequence). The V and J ends lost 1 base and 1 base, in that order; junction bases with no gene match: 2. CDR3 nucleotide sequence: TGTGCCAGCAGCTTAGGTGGACAGGGGTCCTACGAGCAGTACTTC. Translated: CASSLGGQGSYEQYF.

The chain links TRBV7-6 to TRBJ2-2, with D possibly matching TRBD1 (7 bases). The CDR3 totals 15 residues. Germline V gives CDR1 SGHVS, CDR2 FNYEAQ. V dropped 5 bases and J dropped 6 bases, with 16 bases sitting between them. The CDR3 coding sequence is TGTGCCAGCAGCCATCTGGACAGGAGGGCCGGGGAGCTGTTTTTT. Amino acids: CASSHLDRRAGELFF.

The sample holds one count of this clone. The genes are TRBV19 and TRBJ1-1, with 7 positions matching TRBD1. Per germline, CDR1 LNHDA and CDR2 SQIVND (reference sequence). V was clipped by 5 bases and J by 0 bases; unmatched bases: 12. The CDR3 spans 17 residues. The CDR3 DNA sequence: TGTGCCAGTAGTCCTCGGACAGGAATAACAATGAACACTGAAGCTTTCTTT. As protein: CASSPRTGITMNTEAFF.